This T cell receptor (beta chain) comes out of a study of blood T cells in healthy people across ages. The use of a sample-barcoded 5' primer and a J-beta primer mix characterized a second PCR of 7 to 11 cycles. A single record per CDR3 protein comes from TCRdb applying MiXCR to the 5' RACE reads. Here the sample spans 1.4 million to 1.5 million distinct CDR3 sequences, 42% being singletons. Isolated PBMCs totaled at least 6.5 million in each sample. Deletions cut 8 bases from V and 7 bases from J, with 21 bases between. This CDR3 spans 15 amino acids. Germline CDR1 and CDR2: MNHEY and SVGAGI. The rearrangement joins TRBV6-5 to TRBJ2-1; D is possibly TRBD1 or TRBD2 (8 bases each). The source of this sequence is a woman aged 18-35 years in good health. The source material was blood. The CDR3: CASVGGAGGKNEQFF. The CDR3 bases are TGTGCCAGCGTCGGGGGGGCAGGGGGCAAGAATGAGCAGTTCTTC.